This TCR beta chain was retrieved from a study of control samples from healthy donors and cancer patients. Repertoires were generated with immunoSEQ multiplex PCR, while TCRdb's copy carries only in-frame clones and drops some. The sample shows under 200,000 clones, over 85% of them seen only once. The TCR comes from a middle-aged woman in good health. Sequencing was carried out using blood.

CDR3 residues: CASSQVGVGGETQYF. The CDR3 coding sequence is TGTGCCAGCAGCCAAGTCGGCGTGGGTGGAGAGACCCAGTACTTC. The V gene is TRBV14, the J gene TRBJ2-5; D unclear. V lost 1 base and J lost 4, with 13 bases in between. Germline V gene sequence: CDR1 SGHDN, CDR2 FVKESK. The CDR3 has 15 residues.